These 17 T cell receptor beta chains came from one sample sequenced in a study of a mutant IDH1 vaccine in newly diagnosed glioma. No antigen is known for these receptors. This table comes from immunoSEQ multiplex PCR, and its TCRdb copy is limited to in-frame clones, with some not included. The data hold some 87,000 clones, with approximately 75% observed a single time. The time point is: week 47, end of study. One vaccine dose held 300 ug of mutant IDH1 20-mer peptide and came with topical imiquimod. The sample consisted of PBMCs, taken from a glioma patient whose treatment included an IDH1 peptide vaccine. The receptors here all came from a man aged 40-55 years with glioma.

The rearrangement links TRBV7-9 to TRBJ2-1, with D possibly TRBD2 on 6 matching bases. The CDR3 length is 12 residues. The germline V gene encodes CDR1 SEHNR and CDR2 FQNEAQ (reference sequence). V was shortened by 3 bases and J by 7 bases, with 7 bases between the two germline ends. In nucleotides, the CDR3 is TGTGCCAGCAGCTTCCTAGCGAATGAGCAGTTCTTC. The encoded protein is CASSFLANEQFF.

The chain employs TRBV15 and TRBJ2-1, with TRBD1 matching over 10 bases. The germline V gene has CDR1 LNHNV and CDR2 YYDKDF (reference sequence). The length of the CDR3 is 14 residues. J lost 10 bases, V lost 3 bases, and 6 bases had no gene match. CDR3 nucleotide sequence: TGTGCCACCAGCAGGGGGGACAGGGGTACCGAGCAGTTCTTC. It is translated as CATSRGDRGTEQFF.

The chain couples TRBV4-1 to TRBJ2-3; 8 nucleotides line up with TRBD2. V lost 1 base and J lost 3; bases outside the gene matches: 9. Germline lookup yields CDR1 MGHRA and CDR2 YSYEKL. This CDR3 comprises 17 residues. The CDR3 spells CASSQASRGGLTDTQYF. CDR3 in DNA: TGCGCCAGCAGCCAAGCATCCCGGGGGGGCCTTACAGATACGCAGTATTTT.

The chain employs TRBV11-1 and TRBJ1-1; 8 bases fit TRBD1. J was trimmed by 4 bases and V by 6 bases; bases with no gene match: 13. CDR1 is SGHAT, CDR2 FQDESV, per germline (reference sequence). The CDR3 is 16 amino acids. This CDR3 reads CASRQQFGQGGTEAFF. In nucleotides, the CDR3 is TGTGCCAGCAGACAACAATTCGGACAGGGAGGCACTGAAGCTTTCTTT.

The V call is TRBV10-1, the J call TRBJ1-2, with a tentative D call TRBD1 (5 bases). Germline V gene sequence: CDR1 WNHNN, CDR2 SYGVQD (reference sequence). The CDR3 runs to 16 residues. Trimming took 3 bases from V and 2 from J, leaving 16 bases between them. The CDR3 DNA is TGCGCCAGCAGTGAAGGGCGGGACCGAATGAACTATGGCTACACCTTC. Translation gives CASSEGRDRMNYGYTF.

This clone came up a few times. The V and J genes are TRBV19 and TRBJ1-2; D is unclear. The ends were cut back, 6 bases at V and 0 bases at J, with 11 bases in the middle. The CDR3 has 14 amino acids. The germline V gene has CDR1 LNHDA and CDR2 SQIVND (reference sequence). For the CDR3, the DNA is TGTGCCAGTAGGGACGACACTTCTAACTATGGCTACACCTTC. Protein sequence: CASRDDTSNYGYTF.

Here the CDR3 reads CAWSAGTTNGYTF. In DNA form, the CDR3 reads TGTGCCTGGAGTGCGGGGACTACCAATGGCTACACCTTC. This chain uses TRBV30 with TRBJ1-2; TRBD1 is a possible D gene (5 bases). V dropped 1 base and J dropped 6 bases, with 12 bases sitting between them. The CDR3 is 13 residues long. CDR1 GTSNPN and CDR2 SVGIG come from the germline V gene (reference sequence).

About this clone: An end of the junction differs from the germline gene, which may be a read error. The V call is TRBV7-7, the J call TRBJ2-5; no clear D. Per germline, CDR1 SSHAT and CDR2 FNYEAQ (reference sequence). This CDR3 comprises 13 residues. CDR3 DNA: TGTGCTAGCAGCCCAGGCCCGCAAGAGACCCAGTACTTC. Protein: CASSPGPQETQYF.

V gene TRBV10-1 combines with J gene TRBJ2-1; D is ambiguous. Trimming shortened V by 3 bases and J by 3 bases, and 6 bases separated the two germline ends. The CDR3 contains 13 residues. From germline, CDR1 is WNHNN and CDR2 SYGVQD (reference sequence). CDR3 residues: CASSDQVYNEQFF. CDR3 nucleotide sequence: TGCGCCAGCAGTGATCAGGTCTACAATGAGCAGTTCTTC.

The chain couples TRBV4-3 to TRBJ1-1; D remains ambiguous. The CDR3 runs 15 residues. Germline-derived CDR1 and CDR2 are LGHNA and YSLEER. Trimming cost V 1 base and J 4 bases, with 13 bases left between them. CDR3 nucleotide sequence: TGCGCCAGCAGCCAAGCGAGAGTCTATCCCACTGAAGCTTTCTTT. Residues: CASSQARVYPTEAFF.

The chain carries TRBV30 and TRBJ1-6; 10 nucleotides match TRBD1. This CDR3 region has 19 residues. Germline lookup yields CDR1 GTSNPN and CDR2 SVGIG (reference sequence). The ends lost 3 bases at V and 5 bases at J; junction bases unmatched: 16. CDR3 in amino acids: CAWSLRPGTGERDNSPLHF. The CDR3 region has the DNA TGTGCCTGGAGCCTCCGGCCCGGGACAGGGGAGAGGGATAATTCACCCCTCCACTTT.

CDR3: CASSSRQGNTGELFF. Here the CDR3 DNA reads TGTGCCAGCAGCTCTAGACAGGGGAACACCGGGGAGCTGTTTTTT. J is TRBJ2-2 and V is TRBV7-8; 7 bases align to TRBD1. Germline V gene sequence: CDR1 SGHVS, CDR2 FQNEAQ. V lost 4 bases and J lost 1; bases outside the gene matches: 3. The CDR3 consists of 15 residues.

The chain recombines TRBV2 with TRBJ1-1, with D perhaps TRBD1 (5 bases). This CDR3 contains 12 residues. Trimming shortened V by 1 base and J by 10 bases, and 10 bases separated the two germline ends. From germline, CDR1 is SNHLY and CDR2 FYNNEI. CDR3 amino acids: CASSEEGIGAFF. The CDR3 DNA reads TGTGCCAGCAGTGAAGAGGGGATTGGAGCTTTCTTT.

The chain recombines TRBV5-1 with TRBJ2-7; 8 bases align to TRBD1. The junction had 5 bases not matched to a gene; V was cut back by 3 bases and J by 3 bases. Germline V gene lookup returns CDR1 SGHRS and CDR2 YFSETQ. The CDR3 loop spans 14 amino acids. CDR3 protein: CASSSTGANYEQYF. The CDR3 DNA reads as TGCGCCAGCAGCTCGACAGGGGCGAACTACGAGCAGTACTTC. Supplemented by reference TRBV5-1 and TRBJ2-7, the full variable domain reads KAGVTQTPRYLIKTRGQQVTLSCSPISGHRSVSWYQQTPGQGLQFLFEYFSETQRNKGNFPGRFSGRQFSNSRSEMNVSTLELGDSALYLCASSSTGANYEQYFGPGTRLTVT.

The CDR3 region is CASSQVDNEQFF. The CDR3 coding sequence is TGCGCCAGCAGCCAAGTCGACAATGAGCAGTTCTTC. The chain links TRBV4-3 to TRBJ2-1, with D uncertain. The CDR3 is 12 residues long. V was shortened by 1 base and J by 5 bases, with 3 bases between the two germline ends. Looked up from germline, CDR1 is LGHNA and CDR2 is YSLEER.

The chain joins TRBV14 to TRBJ1-2; 9 bases are shared with TRBD1. This CDR3 spans 16 amino acids. The germline gives CDR1 SGHDN, CDR2 FVKESK. Germline trimming cut 0 bases from V and 5 bases from J; bases unmatched to any gene: 7. The CDR3 DNA reads as TGTGCCAGCAGCCAAGAAAAACAGGGGGCATGGTATGGCTACACCTTC. Translation: CASSQEKQGAWYGYTF.

The rearrangement links TRBV20-1 to TRBJ1-6; D not resolved. CDR3 length equals 10 residues. Trimming took 6 bases from V and 7 from J, leaving 4 bases between them. Germline V gives CDR1 DFQATT, CDR2 SNEGSKA (reference sequence). The DNA of the CDR3 is TGCAGTGCGGGGAATTCACCCCTCCACTTT. Amino acid sequence: CSAGNSPLHF.